The rows below give T cell receptor beta chains drawn from one sample of a study of T cell repertoires in cytomegalovirus infection. One entry per CDR3 protein, called by TCRdb with MiXCR from the reads. The data hold 360,000 or so distinct CDR3 sequences, with around a third observed a single time. Which antigens these TCRs recognize remains unknown. Sample: cultured PBMCs, taken from culture after CMV antigen stimulation. The receptors were sampled from a human donor in good health (CMV status not recorded). Some clones in this sample may be carry-over from other donors' samples. Both conserved end residues are part of each CDR3. Fields, in order: D gene, clone size, J gene, V gene, CDR3 length, CDR3 DNA, CDR3 protein. A D gene is named only where the DNA matches it firmly. Clone size appears in some rows only: once, few, many, or a class for an expanded clone.

d_call: -
clone_size: -
j_call: TRBJ2-1
v_call: TRBV7-4
cdr3_length: 12
cdr3_nt: TGTGCCAGCAGCCCCCAGTTTAATGAGCAGTTCTTC
cdr3_aa: CASSPQFNEQFF

d_call: TRBD2
clone_size: -
j_call: TRBJ2-5
v_call: TRBV11-3
cdr3_length: 16
cdr3_nt: TGTGCCAGCAGCCTAGGACTAGCGGGAGATCAAGAGACCCAGTACTTC
cdr3_aa: CASSLGLAGDQETQYF

d_call: -
clone_size: many
j_call: TRBJ1-5
v_call: TRBV12-3/TRBV12-4
cdr3_length: 14
cdr3_nt: TGTGCCAGCAGATCAGAGTTGGTGCGCCAGCCCCAGCATTTT
cdr3_aa: CASRSELVRQPQHF

d_call: -
clone_size: -
j_call: TRBJ2-3
v_call: TRBV11-2
cdr3_length: 12
cdr3_nt: TGTGCCAGCAGCACTGCCGGGCCCACGCAGTATTTT
cdr3_aa: CASSTAGPTQYF

d_call: TRBD1
clone_size: few
j_call: TRBJ1-2
v_call: TRBV7-9
cdr3_length: 16
cdr3_nt: TGTGCCAGCAGCTTAAGGGCCGGGACAGAACCCTATGGCTACACCTTC
cdr3_aa: CASSLRAGTEPYGYTF

d_call: -
clone_size: -
j_call: TRBJ1-1
v_call: TRBV7-2
cdr3_length: 14
cdr3_nt: TGTGCCAGCAGCTTGCGGAGTTGGACAGAAGAAGCTTTCTTT
cdr3_aa: CASSLRSWTEEAFF

d_call: TRBD2
clone_size: -
j_call: TRBJ2-3
v_call: TRBV20-1
cdr3_length: 17
cdr3_nt: TGCAGTGCTAGAGATGGGGCTCGGGCGGGAGGTAGAGAAACGCAGTATTTT
cdr3_aa: CSARDGARAGGRETQYF

d_call: -
clone_size: -
j_call: TRBJ1-2
v_call: TRBV14
cdr3_length: 13
cdr3_nt: TGTGCCAGCAGCCAAGTGGGGTTTGGTGGCTACACCTTC
cdr3_aa: CASSQVGFGGYTF

d_call: TRBD2
clone_size: few
j_call: TRBJ2-5
v_call: TRBV19
cdr3_length: 18
cdr3_nt: TGTGCCAGTAGATCCTCCGGGACTAGCGGACGCTTCCAAGAGACCCAGTACTTC
cdr3_aa: CASRSSGTSGRFQETQYF

d_call: -
clone_size: -
j_call: TRBJ1-4
v_call: TRBV28
cdr3_length: 14
cdr3_nt: TGTGCCAGCATGCCGGGCTATCCCCGTGAAAAACTGTTTTTT
cdr3_aa: CASMPGYPREKLFF

d_call: -
clone_size: few
j_call: TRBJ1-2
v_call: TRBV4-1
cdr3_length: 17
cdr3_nt: TGCGCCAGCAGCCAAGTTGAGACAGCCGCCTTCGGAGTTACGTTAACCTTC
cdr3_aa: CASSQVETAAFGVTLTF

d_call: TRBD1
clone_size: -
j_call: TRBJ2-7
v_call: TRBV6-5
cdr3_length: 15
cdr3_nt: TGTGCCAGCAGTTCAGAACTGACAGGGGGCTGGGAGCAGTACTTC
cdr3_aa: CASSSELTGGWEQYF

d_call: TRBD2
clone_size: many
j_call: TRBJ2-3
v_call: TRBV7-2
cdr3_length: 14
cdr3_nt: TGTGCCAGCAGCTTATACGCGGGAGGAGATACGCAGTATTTT
cdr3_aa: CASSLYAGGDTQYF

d_call: -
clone_size: many
j_call: TRBJ1-4
v_call: TRBV28
cdr3_length: 15
cdr3_nt: TGTGCCAGCAGCCGAGATGCTTCAACTAATGAAAAACTGTTTTTT
cdr3_aa: CASSRDASTNEKLFF

d_call: -
clone_size: -
j_call: TRBJ2-7
v_call: TRBV7-6
cdr3_length: 14
cdr3_nt: TGTGCCAGCAGCTTAGACAGTGTCGGGAGTGAGCAGTACTTC
cdr3_aa: CASSLDSVGSEQYF

d_call: -
clone_size: -
j_call: TRBJ2-5
v_call: TRBV29-1
cdr3_length: 13
cdr3_nt: TGCAGCGTTGAAGATGCGGGACGGGCGCCCCAGTACTTC
cdr3_aa: CSVEDAGRAPQYF

d_call: -
clone_size: -
j_call: TRBJ2-3
v_call: TRBV7-8
cdr3_length: 12
cdr3_nt: TGTGCCAGCAGCGCCTCCCCAGATACGCAGTATTTT
cdr3_aa: CASSASPDTQYF

d_call: -
clone_size: -
j_call: TRBJ2-1
v_call: TRBV27
cdr3_length: 16
cdr3_nt: TGTGCCAGCTCACAACAGGCTTGGGGCTCCTACAATGAGCAGTTCTTC
cdr3_aa: CASSQQAWGSYNEQFF

d_call: -
clone_size: few
j_call: TRBJ1-1
v_call: TRBV19
cdr3_length: 16
cdr3_nt: TGTGCCAGTAGTACTCAATTCGACAGGAGGAACACTGAAGCTTTCTTT
cdr3_aa: CASSTQFDRRNTEAFF